Presented here are 20 T cell receptor beta chains from one specimen sequenced in a study of T cells in localized non-small cell lung cancer. The protocol was immunoSEQ multiplex PCR, while the TCRdb copy is restricted to in-frame clones and leaves out a portion. Of about 59,000 clones in the sample, over 85% were seen once. The sample in question was peripheral blood, obtained before any cancer treatment. The receptors were gathered from a man aged 35 to 69 with stage I squamous cell lung carcinoma.

The chain uses TRBV30 and TRBJ2-2; D gene uncertain. The V and J ends lost 2 bases and 6 bases respectively, with 10 bases between them. Germline-derived CDR1 and CDR2 are GTSNPN and SVGIG (reference sequence). The length of the CDR3 is 13 residues. The chain's CDR3 is CAWSPNSAGELFF. The DNA of the CDR3 is TGTGCCTGGAGTCCAAACTCGGCCGGGGAGCTGTTTTTT.

The chain is built from TRBV2 and TRBJ1-5; TRBD1 is a possible D gene (6 bases). Trimming took 4 bases from V and 8 from J, leaving 15 bases between them. The CDR3 runs to 14 residues. In germline, CDR1 is SNHLY, CDR2 FYNNEI. Here the CDR3 reads CASSGPGGGKPQHF. DNA for the CDR3: TGTGCCAGCAGTGGCCCCGGGGGGGGCAAGCCCCAGCATTTT.

The gene calls are TRBV19 and TRBJ2-3, with TRBD1 as a possible D gene (6 bases). Trimming removed 6 bases at V and 3 bases at J, with 16 bases between. This CDR3 contains 15 residues. Looked up from germline, CDR1 is LNHDA and CDR2 is SQIVND (reference sequence). This CDR3 is CASSFLQGSTDTQYF. The CDR3 coding sequence is TGTGCCAGTAGCTTTTTGCAGGGGAGTACAGATACGCAGTATTTT.

The J gene is TRBJ1-1, the V gene TRBV11-2; 8 bases line up with TRBD1. V trimming: 4 bases; J trimming: 7 bases; junction bases outside the gene matches: 8. This CDR3 is built from 14 residues. Germline CDR1 SGHAT, CDR2 FQNNGV. For the CDR3, the DNA is TGTGCCAGCAGCTGGAGGACAGGGTCTGGTGAAGCTTTCTTT. Translating gives CASSWRTGSGEAFF.

The chain uses TRBV7-2 and TRBJ2-3; a possible D gene is TRBD1 (6 bases). This CDR3 spans 14 amino acids. Trimming left V 5 bases short and J 5 bases short, with 14 bases between. CDR1 and CDR2 (germline): SGHTA, FQGNSA. The CDR3 sequence is CASSNDRGGDTQYF. The CDR3, as DNA: TGTGCCAGCAGCAACGACAGAGGGGGAGATACGCAGTATTTT.

The chain is built from TRBV29-1 and TRBJ1-2; D might be TRBD1 (5 bases). This CDR3 spans 12 amino acids. Trimming shortened V by 1 base and J by 8 bases, and 11 bases separated the two germline ends. Per germline, CDR1 SQVTM and CDR2 ANQGSEA. The CDR3 sequence is CSVEGWGEGYTF. As DNA, the CDR3 is TGCAGCGTTGAAGGGTGGGGGGAAGGCTACACCTTC.

Worth noting for this clone: The same CDR3 can be traced to other DNA sequences in this sample. The chain is built from TRBV19 and TRBJ1-1, with D possibly TRBD1 on 5 matching bases. V was shortened by 3 bases and J by 5 bases, with 10 bases between the two germline ends. Germline V gives CDR1 LNHDA, CDR2 SQIVND (reference sequence). This CDR3 spans 13 amino acids. The chain's CDR3 is CASSIQGGTEAFF. The CDR3 DNA reads TGTGCCAGTAGTATTCAGGGTGGGACTGAAGCTTTCTTT.

The genes are TRBV5-1 and TRBJ2-5; 8 bases agree with TRBD1. The CDR3 has 15 residues. V trimming: 1 base; J trimming: 2 bases; junction bases outside the gene matches: 4. Germline V lookup: CDR1 SGHRS, CDR2 YFSETQ. This chain's CDR3 is CASSLQGAVQETQYF. CDR3 nucleotides: TGCGCCAGCAGCTTGCAGGGGGCTGTACAAGAGACCCAGTACTTC.

The chain has TRBV5-1 and TRBJ2-1; D could derive from TRBD1 or TRBD2 (5 bases each). Germline V gene sequence: CDR1 SGHRS, CDR2 YFSETQ. The CDR3 is 15 amino acids. Trimming pared 2 bases from V and 7 bases from J, leaving 16 bases between. For the CDR3, the DNA is TGCGCCAGCAGCTTTCCAAGGGGAGATGGGAATGAGCAGTTCTTC. Protein product: CASSFPRGDGNEQFF.

This rearrangement joins TRBV19 to TRBJ1-1, with no clear D. Germline CDR1 is LNHDA and CDR2 is SQIVND (reference sequence). Trimming shortened V by 5 bases and J by 9 bases, and 10 bases separated the two germline ends. The CDR3 is 11 amino acids. CDR3 residues: CASSSGPQAFF. The DNA of the CDR3 is TGTGCCAGTAGTTCCGGTCCTCAAGCTTTCTTT. Looking up the rest from reference TRBV19 and TRBJ1-1 gives the full variable domain: DGGITQSPKYLFRKEGQNVTLSCEQNLNHDAMYWYRQDPGQGLRLIYYSQIVNDFQKGDIAEGYSVSREKKESFPLTVTSAQKNPTAFYLCASSSGPQAFFGQGTRLTVV.

This clone has only one observation. This chain joins TRBV5-5 and TRBJ2-5; D not certain. This CDR3 is built from 15 residues. V was trimmed by 3 bases and J by 1 base, leaving 13 bases between them. In germline, CDR1 is SGHKS, CDR2 YYEKEE (reference sequence). The CDR3 nucleotides read TGTGCCAGCAGCTATACCGGACGGAGCCAAGAGACCCAGTACTTC. Encoded protein: CASSYTGRSQETQYF.

The J gene is TRBJ2-7, the V gene TRBV11-1; D may correspond to TRBD1 or TRBD2 (7 bases each). V lost 4 bases, J lost 1 base, and 17 bases lay in between. This CDR3 spans 16 amino acids. From germline, CDR1 is SGHAT and CDR2 FQDESV (reference sequence). In nucleotides, the CDR3 is TGTGCCAGCAGCTCCCTAGGGGGCGGGAGTTCCTACGAGCAGTACTTC. Translating gives CASSSLGGGSSYEQYF.

The chain uses TRBV2 and TRBJ2-7; a possible D gene is TRBD2 (6 bases). The germline gives CDR1 SNHLY, CDR2 FYNNEI. The CDR3 is made up of 13 amino acids. V lost 7 bases to trimming and J lost 0 bases, with 10 bases between them. The CDR3 DNA follows: TGTGCCAGCAAGCTAGCGCCCTCCTACGAGCAGTACTTC. It codes for CASKLAPSYEQYF. Complete variable domain (other parts from reference TRBV2 and TRBJ2-7): EPEVTQTPSHQVTQMGQEVILRCVPISNHLYFYWYRQILGQKVEFLVSFYNNEISEKSEIFDDQFSVERPDGSNFTLKIRSTKLEDSAMYFCASKLAPSYEQYFGPGTRLTVT.

The chain carries TRBV9 and TRBJ1-3; D gene ambiguous. The CDR3 is made up of 14 amino acids. Looked up from germline, CDR1 is SGDLS and CDR2 is YYNGEE. Trimming took off 6 bases at V and 1 base at J, with 11 bases between the two ends. CDR3 sequence reads: CASNPDGSGNTIYF. The CDR3 bases are TGTGCCAGCAACCCCGACGGATCTGGAAACACCATATATTTT.

This rearrangement joins TRBV10-2 to TRBJ2-7; 10 bases fit TRBD1. V trimming: 6 bases; J trimming: 1 base; junction bases outside the gene matches: 6. Germline loops: CDR1 WSHSY, CDR2 SAAADI. The CDR3 has 15 residues. The CDR3 sequence is CASRSRDRGSYEQYF. In DNA, the CDR3 is TGCGCCAGCAGGAGCCGGGACAGGGGTTCCTACGAGCAGTACTTC.

The chain carries TRBV6-6 and TRBJ1-3; D is perhaps TRBD1 (5 bases). Germline values: CDR1 MNHNY, CDR2 SVGAGI (reference sequence). The CDR3 spans 16 residues. Trimming removed 6 bases at V and 4 bases at J, with 19 bases between. This CDR3 is CASRERAQGAGNTIYF. CDR3 DNA: TGTGCCAGCAGGGAACGGGCGCAGGGAGCAGGAAACACCATATATTTT.

The chain is built from TRBV27 and TRBJ2-1; possible D gene TRBD1, 6 bases. This CDR3 comprises 12 residues. V was cut by 6 bases and J by 7 bases, with 10 bases left in between. Germline V gene sequence: CDR1 MNHEY, CDR2 SMNVEV (reference sequence). CDR3 DNA sequence: TGTGCCAGCAGCCGTACAGGGAATGAGCAGTTCTTC. Translation: CASSRTGNEQFF.

This chain connects TRBV28 to TRBJ1-3; the D gene is possibly TRBD1 (5 bases). In germline, CDR1 is MDHEN, CDR2 SYDVKM. The V end lost 6 bases, the J end lost 10 bases, and 16 bases lay between the germline ends. The CDR3 totals 13 residues. CDR3: CASSRGSERTIYF. In DNA form, the CDR3 reads TGTGCCAGCAGCCGGGGGAGCGAAAGGACCATATATTTT.

V gene TRBV19 combines with J gene TRBJ2-3, with 7 positions matching TRBD1. Losses at the gene ends were 1 base for V and 4 bases for J; bases not matched to a gene: 2. Germline-derived CDR1 and CDR2 are LNHDA and SQIVND (reference sequence). This CDR3 has 14 residues. Here the CDR3 reads CASSIGRGPDTQYF. CDR3 coding DNA: TGTGCCAGTAGTATAGGAAGGGGGCCAGATACGCAGTATTTT.

V is TRBV21-1 and J is TRBJ2-4. TRBV21-1 is flagged as a pseudogene. The CDR3 has 15 residues. CDR3 sequence: CASSKPLGPKNIQYF. CDR3 in DNA: TGTGCCAGCAGCAAACCCCTTGGTCCCAAAAACATTCAGTACTTC.